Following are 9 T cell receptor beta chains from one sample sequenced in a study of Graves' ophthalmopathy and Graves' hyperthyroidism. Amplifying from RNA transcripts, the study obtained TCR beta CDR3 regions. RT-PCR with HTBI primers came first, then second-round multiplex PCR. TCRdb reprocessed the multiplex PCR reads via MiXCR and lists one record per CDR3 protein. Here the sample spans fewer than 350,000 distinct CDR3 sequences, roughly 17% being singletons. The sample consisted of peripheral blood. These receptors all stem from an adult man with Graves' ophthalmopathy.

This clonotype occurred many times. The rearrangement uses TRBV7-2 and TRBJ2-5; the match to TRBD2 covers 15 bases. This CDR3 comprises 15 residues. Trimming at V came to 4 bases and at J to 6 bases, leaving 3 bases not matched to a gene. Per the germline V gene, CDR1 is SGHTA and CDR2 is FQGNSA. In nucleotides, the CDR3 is TGTGCCAGCAGCTCGGGACTAGCGGGGGGAAAGACCCAGTACTTC. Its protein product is CASSSGLAGGKTQYF.

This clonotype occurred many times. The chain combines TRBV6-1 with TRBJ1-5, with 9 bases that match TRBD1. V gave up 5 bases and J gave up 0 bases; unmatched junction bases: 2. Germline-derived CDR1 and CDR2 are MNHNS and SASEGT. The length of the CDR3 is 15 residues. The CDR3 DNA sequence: TGTGCCAGCAGTCGGACAGGGGATAGCAATCAGCCCCAGCATTTT. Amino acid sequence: CASSRTGDSNQPQHF.

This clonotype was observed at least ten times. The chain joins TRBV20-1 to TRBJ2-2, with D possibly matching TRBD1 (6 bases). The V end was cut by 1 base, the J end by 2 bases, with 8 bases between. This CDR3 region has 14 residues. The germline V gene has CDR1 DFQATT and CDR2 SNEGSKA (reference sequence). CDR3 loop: CSARARGNTGELFF. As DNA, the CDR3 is TGCAGTGCTAGAGCCAGGGGAAACACCGGGGAGCTGTTTTTT.

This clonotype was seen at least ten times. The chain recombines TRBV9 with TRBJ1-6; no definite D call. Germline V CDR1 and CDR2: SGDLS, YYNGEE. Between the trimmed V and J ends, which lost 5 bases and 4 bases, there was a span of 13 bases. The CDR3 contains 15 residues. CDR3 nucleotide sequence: TGTGCCAGCAGGAGGACGGCGAATTATAATTCACCCCTCCACTTT. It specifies CASRRTANYNSPLHF. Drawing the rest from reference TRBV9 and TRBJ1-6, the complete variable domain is DSGVTQTPKHLITATGQRVTLRCSPRSGDLSVYWYQQSLDQGLQFLIQYYNGEERAKGNILERFSAQQFPDLHSELNLSSLELGDSALYFCASRRTANYNSPLHFGNGTRLTVT.

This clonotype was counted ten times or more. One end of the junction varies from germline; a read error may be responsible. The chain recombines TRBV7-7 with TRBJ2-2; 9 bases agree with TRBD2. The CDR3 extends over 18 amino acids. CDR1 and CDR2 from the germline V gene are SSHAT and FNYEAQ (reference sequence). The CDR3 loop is CASSISFGGREFTGELFF. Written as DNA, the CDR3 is TGTGCTAGCAGCATTTCCTTTGGCGGGAGGGAGTTCACCGGGGAGCTGTTTTTT.

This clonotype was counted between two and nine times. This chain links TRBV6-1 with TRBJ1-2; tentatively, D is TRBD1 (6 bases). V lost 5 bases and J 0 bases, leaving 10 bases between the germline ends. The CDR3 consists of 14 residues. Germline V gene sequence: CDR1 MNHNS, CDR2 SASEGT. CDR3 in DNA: TGTGCCAGCAGTCGACAGGCAACTAACTATGGCTACACCTTC. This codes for CASSRQATNYGYTF.

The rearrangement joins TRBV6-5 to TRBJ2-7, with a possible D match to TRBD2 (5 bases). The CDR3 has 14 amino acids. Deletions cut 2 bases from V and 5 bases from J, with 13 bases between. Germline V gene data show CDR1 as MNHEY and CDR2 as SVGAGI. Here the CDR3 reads CASSYEGFGDEQYF. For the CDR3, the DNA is TGTGCCAGCAGTTACGAGGGCTTTGGGGACGAGCAGTACTTC.

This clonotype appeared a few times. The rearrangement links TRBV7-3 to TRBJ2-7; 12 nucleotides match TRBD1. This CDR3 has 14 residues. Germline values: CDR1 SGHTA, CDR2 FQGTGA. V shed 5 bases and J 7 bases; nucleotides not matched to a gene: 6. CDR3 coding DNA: TGTGCCAGCAGCCCGGGACAGGGGGCGGGTGAGCAGTACTTC. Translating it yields CASSPGQGAGEQYF.

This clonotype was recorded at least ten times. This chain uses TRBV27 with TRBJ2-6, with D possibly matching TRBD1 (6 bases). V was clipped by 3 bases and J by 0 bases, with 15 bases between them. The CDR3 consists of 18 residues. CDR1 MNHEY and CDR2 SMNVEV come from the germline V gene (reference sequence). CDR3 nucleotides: TGTGCCAGCAGTTTGGCTACAGGGCTGTACTCTGGGGCCAACGTCCTGACTTTC. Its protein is CASSLATGLYSGANVLTF.